The rows below give T cell receptor beta chains drawn from one sample of a study of tumor-infiltrating lymphocytes in localized non-small cell lung cancer. The protocol was immunoSEQ multiplex PCR, while the TCRdb copy is restricted to in-frame clones and leaves out a portion. The sample consists of 14,000 to 15,000 clones, 80% to 90% of them appearing once. Sequencing was performed on lung tumor tissue. These receptors all stem from a human donor with non-small cell lung cancer. Each CDR3 is given with its conserved first and last residue. The order of the fields is CDR3 protein, CDR3 DNA, J gene, D gene, clone size, CDR3 length, V gene. A D gene is named only where the DNA matches it firmly. A clone size is listed for some rows: how often the clone was seen (once, few, many), or a class if it is expanded.

CASSVSGVGGTSTDTQYF | TGTGCCAGCAGCGTATCGGGGGTAGGCGGGACTAGCACAGATACGCAGTATTTT | TRBJ2-3 | . | . | 18 | TRBV9
CASTPSGGREQYF | TGTGCCAGCACACCTAGCGGGGGCCGGGAGCAGTACTTC | TRBJ2-7 | TRBD2 | . | 13 | TRBV6-1
CASSSLAVKTDTQYF | TGTGCCAGCAGCTCCCTAGCGGTTAAAACAGATACGCAGTATTTT | TRBJ2-3 | TRBD2 | . | 15 | TRBV5-6
CASSMSGIETQYF | TGTGCCAGTAGTATGTCGGGGATAGAGACCCAGTACTTC | TRBJ2-5 | . | . | 13 | TRBV19
CASSVTGFEQFF | TGTGCCAGCAGCGTGACAGGGTTTGAGCAGTTCTTC | TRBJ2-1 | TRBD1 | . | 12 | TRBV9
CARSLLSRTSAAWVGTDTQYF | TGTGCCAGAAGCTTGTTGTCCCGGACTAGCGCCGCGTGGGTGGGAACAGATACGCAGTATTTT | TRBJ2-3 | TRBD2 | . | 21 | TRBV5-3
CASSPGTARDTQYF | TGTGCCAGCTCACCCGGGACAGCCCGTGATACGCAGTATTTT | TRBJ2-3 | TRBD1 | . | 14 | TRBV18
CASSLGTKKAFF | TGTGCCAGCAGCTTAGGGACAAAAAAAGCTTTCTTT | TRBJ1-1 | . | once | 12 | TRBV11-2
CASSPPSGNLYEQYF | TGTGCCAGCAGTCCCCCTAGCGGGAACCTTTACGAGCAGTACTTC | TRBJ2-7 | TRBD2 | . | 15 | TRBV28
CASSFADTEAFF | TGTGCCAGCAGCTTTGCGGACACTGAAGCTTTCTTT | TRBJ1-1 | . | . | 12 | TRBV12-1
CASSRTTGGDYNEQFF | TGCGCCAGCAGCCGTACCACTGGTGGGGACTACAATGAGCAGTTCTTC | TRBJ2-1 | . | . | 16 | TRBV10-1
CASRRSTDSYEQYF | TGTGCCAGCAGGCGCTCGACAGACTCCTACGAGCAGTACTTC | TRBJ2-7 | . | . | 14 | TRBV13
CASSQELAGVQEQFF | TGCGCCAGCAGCCAAGAACTAGCGGGAGTTCAAGAGCAGTTCTTC | TRBJ2-1 | TRBD2 | . | 15 | TRBV4-3
CASSPAGTAFYGYTF | TGTGCCAGCAGCCCCGCCGGGACAGCTTTCTATGGCTACACCTTC | TRBJ1-2 | TRBD1 | . | 15 | TRBV5-8
CASREGMNTEAFF | TGCGCCAGCAGGGAGGGGATGAACACTGAAGCTTTCTTT | TRBJ1-1 | . | . | 13 | TRBV5-1
CASSPRGGNGELFF | TGTGCCAGCAGCCCCCGGGGAGGGAACGGGGAGCTGTTTTTT | TRBJ2-2 | TRBD2 | . | 14 | TRBV9
CASSATGSSNQPQHF | TGTGCCAGCAGTGCCACAGGGAGTAGCAATCAGCCCCAGCATTTT | TRBJ1-5 | . | . | 15 | TRBV6-5
CASSAQGGNQPQHF | TGTGCCAGCAGCGCACAGGGAGGCAATCAGCCCCAGCATTTT | TRBJ1-5 | . | . | 14 | TRBV7-9
CASSVTSGREKREQFF | TGTGCCAGTAGTGTAACTAGCGGGAGGGAAAAGAGGGAGCAGTTCTTC | TRBJ2-1 | TRBD2 | . | 16 | TRBV19
CASSPSPGGRDTQYF | TGTGCCAGCTCACCGTCCCCAGGGGGGAGAGATACGCAGTATTTT | TRBJ2-3 | . | . | 15 | TRBV18
CAWRLTGTSGSALFF | TGTGCCTGGAGATTAACCGGGACTAGCGGGAGCGCCCTGTTCTTC | TRBJ2-1 | TRBD2 | . | 15 | TRBV30
CASSLEARGIDTQYF | TGCGCCAGCAGCTTGGAAGCTAGAGGTATAGATACGCAGTATTTT | TRBJ2-3 | . | . | 15 | TRBV5-1
CAISGGSYGYTF | TGTGCCATCAGTGGCGGGAGCTATGGCTACACCTTC | TRBJ1-2 | . | . | 12 | TRBV10-3
CASSGQGAAGTEAFF | TGCGCCAGCAGCGGGCAGGGGGCGGCCGGCACTGAAGCTTTCTTT | TRBJ1-1 | TRBD1 | . | 15 | TRBV5-1
CASSLGHLTGGSEKLFF | TGTGCCAGCAGCTTGGGTCACCTGACAGGGGGGTCTGAAAAACTGTTTTTT | TRBJ1-4 | TRBD1 | . | 17 | TRBV5-4
CASSRESNTEAFF | TGTGCCAGCAGCCGGGAGTCGAACACTGAAGCTTTCTTT | TRBJ1-1 | . | . | 13 | TRBV7-2
CASSQPVLNTEAFF | TGCGCCAGCAGCCAACCCGTATTGAACACTGAAGCTTTCTTT | TRBJ1-1 | . | few | 14 | TRBV4-1
CASSHTITPQHF | TGTGCCAGCAGCCACACAATAACGCCCCAGCATTTT | TRBJ1-5 | . | . | 12 | TRBV7-8
CASSPQVGANTGELFF | TGCGCCAGCAGCCCCCAGGTAGGGGCGAACACCGGGGAGCTGTTTTTT | TRBJ2-2 | . | . | 16 | TRBV4-3
CASSQAGPNYGYTF | TGTGCCAGCAGCCAGGCAGGGCCTAACTATGGCTACACCTTC | TRBJ1-2 | . | . | 14 | TRBV7-9
CASSLGAKDTQYF | TGTGCCAGCAGCTTGGGGGCTAAAGATACGCAGTATTTT | TRBJ2-3 | . | . | 13 | TRBV7-2
CASSLRAEAFF | TGTGCCAGCAGTTTGCGTGCTGAAGCTTTCTTT | TRBJ1-1 | . | . | 11 | TRBV5-6
CASSEMQLGGNTIYF | TGTGCCAGCAGTGAAATGCAACTAGGGGGAAACACCATATATTTT | TRBJ1-3 | . | few | 15 | TRBV25-1
CASSLAADSFTGELFF | TGCGCCAGCAGCTTGGCGGCCGATAGTTTCACCGGGGAGCTGTTTTTT | TRBJ2-2 | . | few | 16 | TRBV5-1
CASSPSGREETQYF | TGTGCCAGCAGCCCTAGCGGGAGGGAGGAGACCCAGTACTTC | TRBJ2-5 | TRBD2 | . | 14 | TRBV5-8
CASSQERTSGRDTQYF | TGTGCCAGCAGCCAAGAGAGGACTAGCGGGAGGGATACGCAGTATTTT | TRBJ2-3 | TRBD2 | . | 16 | TRBV4-2
CASRGGLAVTDTQYF | TGTGCCAGCAGGGGGGGACTAGCGGTTACAGATACGCAGTATTTT | TRBJ2-3 | TRBD2 | . | 15 | TRBV25-1
CASSGTGLGQPQHF | TGTGCCAGTAGTGGGACAGGGCTCGGGCAGCCCCAGCATTTT | TRBJ1-5 | TRBD1 | . | 14 | TRBV19
CASSLEVDANTGELFF | TGCGCCAGCAGCTTGGAAGTAGACGCGAACACCGGGGAGCTGTTTTTT | TRBJ2-2 | . | once | 16 | TRBV5-1
CASSPPSGSSYNEQFF | TGTGCCAGCTCACCACCGAGCGGGAGCTCCTACAATGAGCAGTTCTTC | TRBJ2-1 | TRBD2 | . | 16 | TRBV18
CATSEDGTGKLFF | TGTGCCACCAGCGAGGATGGGACGGGAAAACTGTTTTTT | TRBJ1-4 | . | . | 13 | TRBV15
CASSEPGAGNTIYF | TGCGCCAGCAGTGAGCCAGGGGCTGGAAACACCATATATTTT | TRBJ1-3 | . | . | 14 | TRBV10-1
CASSYPGQSSRNTIYF | TGTGCCAGCAGCTACCCGGGACAGTCGTCGAGAAACACCATATATTTT | TRBJ1-3 | TRBD1 | . | 16 | TRBV5-6
CASSNGNTIYF | TGTGCCAGCAGTAATGGAAACACCATATATTTT | TRBJ1-3 | . | . | 11 | TRBV6-5
CASSVTGGIRNEQYF | TGTGCCAGCAGCGTAACAGGGGGAATTAGGAACGAGCAGTACTTC | TRBJ2-7 | TRBD1 | . | 15 | TRBV11-2
CASSIRTQGEAFF | TGCGCCAGCAGCATCCGAACACAGGGGGAGGCTTTCTTT | TRBJ1-1 | TRBD1 | . | 13 | TRBV5-1
CASSLGSSGGTDTQYF | TGTGCCAGCAGCTTAGGTTCTAGCGGGGGAACAGATACGCAGTATTTT | TRBJ2-3 | TRBD2 | . | 16 | TRBV7-9
CASSLAGRSTDTQYF | TGTGCCAGCAGCTTAGCGGGGCGTTCGACAGATACGCAGTATTTT | TRBJ2-3 | . | . | 15 | TRBV7-2
CASSYSSTNYGYTF | TGTGCCAGCAGTTACTCGTCAACTAACTATGGCTACACCTTC | TRBJ1-2 | . | few | 14 | TRBV6-5
CASSAQGGNRLNTEAFF | TGTGCCAGCAGTGCACAGGGGGGGAATAGGCTTAACACTGAAGCTTTCTTT | TRBJ1-1 | TRBD1 | . | 17 | TRBV6-1
CSVAGANSNQPQHF | TGCAGCGTTGCGGGAGCTAATAGCAATCAGCCCCAGCATTTT | TRBJ1-5 | . | . | 14 | TRBV29-1
CASSGQGRGYTF | TGTGCCAGCAGCGGACAGGGTAGGGGCTACACCTTC | TRBJ1-2 | TRBD1 | . | 12 | TRBV9
CASSRGRQETQYF | TGTGCCAGCAGCCGCGGACGACAGGAGACCCAGTACTTC | TRBJ2-5 | . | . | 13 | TRBV7-6
CASSQTAATLFDEQFF | TGTGCCAGCAGCCAAACGGCGGCTACACTTTTCGATGAGCAGTTCTTC | TRBJ2-1 | . | . | 16 | TRBV14